This T cell receptor (beta chain) was sequenced during a study of T-cell memory formation after mild COVID-19. Broader study findings: Contracting clones from day 15 to 85 showed balanced CD4/CD8; later expanders favored CD4+.

The CDR3 runs 17 residues. V gave up 4 bases and J gave up 7 bases, with 25 bases separating them. Germline loops: CDR1 KGHSH, CDR2 LQKENI. Details on this clonotype: Its antigen is unidentified.

The 5'RACE method, run with constant-segment primers, produced TCR alpha and TCR beta cDNA libraries (carrying sample barcodes and UMIs). TCRdb re-derived calls from the 5' RACE reads in MiXCR, one entry per CDR3 protein. The data contain under 250,000 distinct CDR3 sequences, approximately 9% of them singletons. V and J are TRBV18 and TRBJ1-1; D might be TRBD1 (6 bases). This clonotype was sampled from a man aged 18 to 30 who had mild COVID-19 (a few samples of this study predate the infection). Cell type and time point are not known. Source material: PBMCs or a T cell subset sorted from them (not recorded which). The CDR3 spells CASSQAQRDIPPGEAFF. The CDR3 bases are TGTGCCAGCTCACAGGCGCAGAGGGACATCCCCCCTGGTGAAGCTTTCTTT.